The next 14 T cell receptor beta chains were all read from a single sample in a study of blood T cells in healthy people across ages (dated by TCRdb to 2014 to 2015). Library preparation employed 5' RACE. Sequencing instrument: Illumina HiSeq 2500. The second PCR ran for roughly 7 to 11 cycles and used a J-beta primer mix along with a sample-barcoded 5' primer. TCRdb cleaned the public reads at Q25 with fastp, built clones with MiXCR and kept in-frame beta chains. Every entry covers one CDR3 protein and lists the most common genes and DNA from its rows. This sample holds about 970,000 distinct CDR3 sequences; just over 50% were observed only once. The ten largest clones take up roughly 23% of the sample. Input material: blood. Receptors were obtained from a woman aged 60-75 years in good health.

The V gene is TRBV28, the J gene TRBJ1-2; D gene ambiguous. The CDR3 totals 13 residues. From germline, CDR1 is MDHEN and CDR2 SYDVKM. Trimming removed 4 bases at V and 8 bases at J, with 14 bases between. The CDR3 region is CASSSRSQEGYTF. CDR3 nucleotides: TGTGCCAGCAGTTCTCGGTCCCAGGAGGGCTACACCTTC.

V and J are TRBV7-6 and TRBJ2-4, with D perhaps TRBD2 (6 bases). The J call is in doubt because the DNA end fits TRBJ2-7 better. The CDR3 has 14 residues. Germline lookup yields CDR1 SGHVS and CDR2 FNYEAQ. The CDR3: CASSLSRSGYEQYF. Written as DNA, the CDR3 is TGTGCCAGCAGCTTATCGAGAAGCGGGTACGAGCAGTACTTC.

The chain is built from TRBV20-1 and TRBJ2-1; 10 bases align to TRBD1. There are 14 residues in the CDR3. Germline V gene data show CDR1 as DFQATT and CDR2 as SNEGSKA (reference sequence). With 4 bases clipped from V and 6 bases from J, the junction kept 6 bases outside the gene matches. CDR3 region: CSATGQGFFNEQFF. CDR3 in DNA: TGCAGTGCTACGGGACAGGGGTTCTTCAATGAGCAGTTCTTC.

This clonotype was seen a few times. The V call is TRBV6-2 or TRBV6-3, the J call TRBJ2-7; D might be TRBD2 (5 bases). Per the germline V gene, CDR1 is MNHEY and CDR2 is SVGEGT. The CDR3 extends over 14 amino acids. The V gene lost 0 bases and the J gene lost 6 bases, with 12 bases spanning the gap. CDR3 coding DNA: TGTGCCAGCAGTTACTCGATCTCCGGGATCGAGCAGTACTTC. Encoded protein: CASSYSISGIEQYF.

This clonotype was counted between two and nine times. The chain links TRBV29-1 to TRBJ2-4; 8 positions agree with TRBD2. Germline V CDR1 and CDR2: SQVTM, ANQGSEA. CDR3 size: 15 residues. J lost 1 base, V lost 7 bases, and 9 bases had no gene match. This CDR3 is CSAGGPPGAKNIQYF. CDR3 nucleotides: TGCAGCGCGGGGGGGCCCCCGGGGGCCAAAAACATTCAGTACTTC.

This chain connects TRBV7-2 to TRBJ2-7; D not certain. The CDR3 totals 13 residues. Trimming pared 0 bases from V and 6 bases from J, leaving 9 bases between. CDR1 and CDR2 from the germline V gene are SGHTA and FQGNSA. The CDR3 coding sequence is TGTGCCAGCAGCTTAGCGGTAGTAGGCGAGCAGTACTTC. Amino acid sequence: CASSLAVVGEQYF.

The gene calls are TRBV11-2 and TRBJ2-7; D not resolved. Looked up from germline, CDR1 is SGHAT and CDR2 is FQNNGV. This CDR3 region has 15 residues. V was trimmed by 1 base and J by 0 bases, leaving 10 bases between them. This chain's CDR3 is CASSLVSGFSYEQYF. The CDR3 coding sequence is TGTGCCAGCAGCTTAGTTTCAGGCTTCTCCTACGAGCAGTACTTC.

As for this clonotype: Germline and junction disagree at one end, which may indicate a read error. J is TRBJ2-5 and V is TRBV3-1, with 8 bases aligning to TRBD1. CDR3 length: 15 amino acids. CDR1 and CDR2 (germline): LGHDT, YNNKEL (reference sequence). As DNA, the CDR3 is TGCGCCAGCAGCCAGTTGGACAGGGCCCAAGAGACCCAGTACTTC. Protein: CASSQLDRAQETQYF.

The gene calls are TRBV12-3 or TRBV12-4 and TRBJ2-1; D unclear. V lost 8 bases and J 3 bases, leaving 11 bases between the germline ends. The length of the CDR3 is 13 residues. The CDR3 is CASGGPNYNEQFF. As DNA, the CDR3 is TGTGCCAGCGGTGGTCCGAACTACAATGAGCAGTTCTTC.

The V gene is TRBV6-5, the J gene TRBJ2-4, with D tentatively TRBD1 or TRBD2 (6 bases each). Germline loops: CDR1 MNHEY, CDR2 SVGAGI. V lost 6 bases and J lost 15, with 18 bases in between. The CDR3 is 12 amino acids. The CDR3 is CASSPRIGGRYF. DNA of the CDR3: TGTGCCAGCAGCCCAAGGATCGGGGGCAGGTACTTC.

In regard to this clonotype: Sequence at one end of the junction differs from germline and may be a read error. The chain carries TRBV7-9 and TRBJ1-6; D is unclear. The CDR3 is 15 residues long. In germline, CDR1 is SEHNR, CDR2 FQNEAQ (reference sequence). CDR3 sequence reads: CASSTDTPEFSALHF. As DNA, the CDR3 is TGTGCCAGCAGCACCGACACCCCCGAATTTTCAGCCCTCCACTTT.

The V and J genes are TRBV29-1 and TRBJ2-3; 12 bases line up with TRBD2. The CDR3 totals 14 residues. The V segment lost 4 bases and the J segment 2 bases; nucleotides outside the gene matches: 1. Looked up from germline, CDR1 is SQVTM and CDR2 is ANQGSEA. CDR3 sequence (DNA): TGCAGCGTTGGGACTAGCGGGAACACAGATACGCAGTATTTT. Protein product: CSVGTSGNTDTQYF.

The chain couples TRBV12-3 or TRBV12-4 to TRBJ2-3; 8 bases line up with TRBD1. This CDR3 is built from 20 residues. The V and J ends lost 4 bases and 2 bases, in that order; junction bases with no gene match: 20. The CDR3 coding sequence is TGTGCCAGCAGTTCCGGGGGCAGGGGGCGTGGGAAGCAAGTCACAGATACGCAGTATTTT. Protein sequence: CASSSGGRGRGKQVTDTQYF.

The chain links TRBV10-3 to TRBJ2-7; 8 bases align to TRBD1. Germline V gene sequence: CDR1 ENHRY, CDR2 SYGVKD. CDR3 size: 16 residues. Trimming cost V 8 bases and J 0 bases; bases outside gene matches: 12. CDR3 sequence: CAIDEKGTGISYEQYF. CDR3 DNA: TGTGCCATCGACGAGAAAGGGACAGGAATCTCCTACGAGCAGTACTTC.